The next 9 T cell receptor beta chains were all read from a single sample in a study of shared clonotypes between healthy human individuals. Only in-frame clones appear in the TCRdb table, and some are missing; sequencing was by immunoSEQ multiplex PCR. Of hundreds of thousands of clones listed, less than 80% are singletons. The material sequenced was memory CD4+ T cells sorted from blood. Sample subset: CD45RA-negative fraction. The origin of the receptors is a woman in her 30s in good health.

The chain couples TRBV19 to TRBJ2-2, with 14 bases that match TRBD2. The ends lost 10 bases at V and 7 bases at J; junction bases unmatched: 8. The CDR3 covers 15 residues. The V gene's germline CDR1 is LNHDA and CDR2 SQIVND (reference sequence). CDR3 sequence reads: CAKRLAGGHGGELFF. In nucleotides, the CDR3 is TGTGCCAAAAGACTAGCGGGAGGGCATGGCGGGGAGCTGTTTTTT.

A word on this clone: The sample holds other DNA sequences that translate to the same CDR3. The chain joins TRBV6-1 to TRBJ2-5; no definite D call. Deletions cut 3 bases from V and 5 bases from J, with 10 bases between. CDR1 is MNHNS and CDR2 is SASEGT in the germline V gene. The CDR3 has 13 residues. The CDR3 region is CASSEQGYETQYF. The CDR3 DNA reads as TGTGCCAGCAGTGAGCAAGGGTATGAGACCCAGTACTTC.

As concerns this clone: This may come from a read error, since a much larger clone is one base off. This sequence joins TRBV20-1 and TRBJ1-1; the D gene is possibly TRBD1 (5 bases). V lost 8 bases, J lost 12 bases, and 13 bases lay in between. Germline CDR1 DFQATT, CDR2 SNEGSKA (reference sequence). The CDR3 runs 9 residues. CDR3 amino acids: CSPWGIPFF. The CDR3 bases are TGCAGTCCCTGGGGGATTCCTTTCTTT.

With regard to this clone: Other DNA sequences in the sample encode the same CDR3. This chain links TRBV5-1 with TRBJ2-7, with D possibly being TRBD1 (6 bases). The CDR3 length is 14 residues. From germline, CDR1 is SGHRS and CDR2 YFSETQ. The germline V and J ends were trimmed by 0 bases and 1 base, with 8 bases remaining between them. CDR3 nucleotide sequence: TGCGCCAGCAGCTTGGACAGGGTGTCCTACGAGCAGTACTTC. Translated: CASSLDRVSYEQYF.

To note about this clone: The same CDR3 arises from other DNA sequences in this sample as well. CDR3: CASSLGTGINYGYTF. The CDR3 coding sequence is TGCGCCAGCAGCTTGGGCACAGGCATTAACTATGGCTACACCTTC. The chain combines TRBV5-1 with TRBJ1-2; D possibly corresponds to TRBD1 (5 bases). V was shortened by 0 bases and J by 1 base, with 10 bases between the two germline ends. CDR3 length: 15 amino acids. Germline CDR1 is SGHRS and CDR2 is YFSETQ.

This chain joins TRBV5-1 and TRBJ2-3; the D is unclear. This CDR3 is 14 amino acids long. V was cut by 2 bases and J by 1 base, with 8 bases left in between. The germline V gene has CDR1 SGHRS and CDR2 YFSETQ. The CDR3 protein is CASSFPIGTDTQYF. The CDR3, as DNA: TGCGCCAGCAGCTTCCCCATAGGCACAGATACGCAGTATTTT.

This rearrangement joins TRBV30 to TRBJ2-3; 11 nucleotides match TRBD2. The CDR3 is 15 amino acids. CDR1 GTSNPN and CDR2 SVGIG come from the germline V gene (reference sequence). With 4 bases clipped from V and 2 bases from J, the junction kept 5 bases outside the gene matches. CDR3 protein: CAWNLLAGVTDTQYF. In DNA, the CDR3 is TGTGCCTGGAATTTACTAGCGGGAGTCACAGATACGCAGTATTTT.

V is TRBV28 and J is TRBJ1-2, with a possible D match to TRBD1 (5 bases). Germline lookup yields CDR1 MDHEN and CDR2 SYDVKM. The V gene lost 6 bases and the J gene lost 8 bases, with 16 bases spanning the gap. The CDR3 spans 13 residues. CDR3 coding DNA: TGTGCCAGCAGCCCCGGATCAGGGCACGGCTACACCTTC. It translates to CASSPGSGHGYTF.

The rearrangement joins TRBV10-3 to TRBJ1-4; unclear D gene. The CDR3 extends over 14 amino acids. Trimming cost V 6 bases and J 2 bases, with 10 bases left between them. Germline CDR1 ENHRY, CDR2 SYGVKD. CDR3 sequence (DNA): TGTGCCATCAGAACAGACGGCACTAATGAAAAACTGTTTTTT. Translated, it gives CAIRTDGTNEKLFF.